The present entry profiles one T cell receptor (beta chain) with its context. Its antigen is as yet unknown. This sample stems from a study of PD-L1 blockade in urothelial cancer. In the study overall: Typically, measured as a median, blood samples had roughly 140,000 T cells.

Here immunoSEQ multiplex PCR was the method, and the copy in TCRdb shows in-frame clones only, minus some. The sample lists about 130,000 clones, more than 70% occurring once. Time point noted: peripheral blood 6 weeks after treatment start. Germline-derived CDR1 and CDR2 are LNHDA and SQIVND (reference sequence). The CDR3 is 12 residues long. The V and J ends lost 9 bases and 0 bases respectively, with 6 bases between them. Notes on the study in general: Durable benefit accompanied greater 3-week expansion of tumor-associated blood clones.

The V call is TRBV19, the J call TRBJ1-5; possible D gene TRBD1, 5 bases. The sequence was collected from a man aged 45-65 years with urothelial cancer. The starting material was PBMCs, obtained around atezolizumab (anti-PD-L1) treatment. CDR3 amino acids: CASRDSNQPQHF. CDR3 coding DNA: TGTGCCAGCAGGGATAGCAATCAGCCCCAGCATTTT.